Listed below are T cell receptor beta chains from one sample, sequenced in a study of blood T cell repertoires in COVID-19. Produced via immunoSEQ multiplex PCR; TCRdb's table is partial and in-frame only. The data contain around 330,000 clones, 89% of them singletons. Sequenced sample: PBMCs or T cells enriched from blood (not recorded which). These TCRs come from a middle-aged woman who had recovered from COVID-19. The CDR3 runs from the conserved cysteine through the conserved F or W. D genes are given only for firm matches. Clone size is shown for a subset of rows, as once, few, many or a class of expanded clone.

>.|TRBJ2-1|15|.|TRBV9
CASSAEEGPYNEQFF
TGTGCCAGCAGCGCTGAGGAGGGGCCCTACAATGAGCAGTTCTTC
>.|TRBJ1-4|14|.|TRBV2
CASSETGFNEKLFF
TGTGCCAGCAGTGAGACAGGTTTTAATGAAAAACTGTTTTTT
>.|TRBJ2-3|17|.|TRBV5-1
CASSPRNGGPSTDTQYF
TGCGCCAGCAGCCCCCGTAATGGGGGCCCTAGCACAGATACGCAGTATTTT
>many|TRBJ1-1|13|.|TRBV5-1
CASSLGEYTEAFF
TGCGCCAGCAGCTTGGGGGAGTACACTGAAGCTTTCTTT
>once|TRBJ1-1|13|TRBD1|TRBV4-3
CASSQTGQTEAFF
TGCGCCAGCAGCCAAACGGGACAGACTGAAGCTTTCTTT
>.|TRBJ2-7|14|TRBD2|TRBV19
CASSWTSGSYEQYF
TGTGCCAGTAGTTGGACTAGCGGCTCCTACGAGCAGTACTTC
>.|TRBJ1-1|14|TRBD1|TRBV28
CASSLTGKVTEAFF
TGTGCCAGCAGTTTGACAGGGAAGGTCACTGAAGCTTTCTTT
>.|TRBJ1-3|13|TRBD1|TRBV5-4
CASSFYRGNTIYF
TGTGCCAGCAGCTTCTACAGGGGGAACACCATATATTTT
>.|TRBJ2-1|17|.|TRBV3-1/TRBV3-2
CASSQENLASSYNEQFF
TGTGCCAGCAGCCAAGAGAATCTAGCGAGCTCCTACAATGAGCAGTTCTTC
>.|TRBJ2-1|14|.|TRBV6-2/TRBV6-3
CASSGLAHNNEQFF
TGTGCCAGCAGCGGCCTAGCGCACAACAATGAGCAGTTCTTC
>.|TRBJ2-5|15|TRBD2|TRBV7-3
CASSQTSGLQETQYF
TGTGCCAGCAGCCAGACTAGCGGACTCCAAGAGACCCAGTACTTC
>.|TRBJ2-7|13|.|TRBV12-3/TRBV12-4
CASSEGAPYEQYF
TGTGCCAGCAGCGAAGGGGCACCTTACGAGCAGTACTTC
>.|TRBJ2-7|13|TRBD1|TRBV7-3
CASSQYRGREQYF
TGTGCCAGCAGCCAATACAGGGGACGGGAACAGTACTTC
>.|TRBJ2-5|14|TRBD2|TRBV5-1
CASSSAGGQETQYF
TGCGCCAGCAGCTCCGCGGGGGGCCAAGAGACCCAGTACTTC
>.|TRBJ2-7|15|TRBD1|TRBV24-1
CATSDTTGGKDEQYF
TGTGCCACCAGTGACACTACAGGGGGCAAGGACGAGCAGTACTTC
>.|TRBJ2-5|14|.|TRBV7-9
CASSLAGDLETQYF
TGTGCCAGCAGCTTAGCGGGGGACTTGGAGACCCAGTACTTC
>.|TRBJ2-3|16|.|TRBV2
CASSLQMPLRADTQYF
TGTGCCAGCAGCCTACAGATGCCTCTCCGAGCAGATACGCAGTATTTT
>.|TRBJ2-7|12|.|TRBV28
CASSPSAYEQYF
TGTGCCAGCAGTCCTAGCGCCTACGAGCAGTACTTC
>.|TRBJ1-1|14|.|TRBV28
CASSSGGGLIEAFF
TGTGCCAGCAGTTCCGGTGGAGGGTTGATTGAAGCTTTCTTT
>.|TRBJ2-3|16|TRBD1|TRBV15
CATSRIGEQGVDTQYF
TGTGCCACCAGCAGGATCGGGGAACAGGGGGTCGATACGCAGTATTTT
>once|TRBJ2-7|14|.|TRBV15
CATSMGAYSYEQYF
TGTGCCACCAGCATGGGAGCATATTCCTACGAGCAGTACTTC
>.|TRBJ2-1|17|TRBD2|TRBV7-2
CASSLGLTGGSSNEQFF
TGTGCCAGCAGCTTAGGGCTAACAGGCGGGAGTAGTAATGAGCAGTTCTTC
>.|TRBJ2-2|15|TRBD1|TRBV4-1
CASSRGQGSVGELFF
TGCGCCAGCAGTCGGGGACAGGGTTCGGTCGGGGAGCTGTTTTTT
>.|TRBJ2-3|16|TRBD1|TRBV9
CASSARDRVVADTQYF
TGTGCCAGCAGCGCCCGGGACAGGGTAGTTGCAGATACGCAGTATTTT
>.|TRBJ1-5|13|TRBD1|TRBV6-2/TRBV6-3
CASSRTGIRPQHF
TGTGCCAGCAGTCGGACAGGAATCAGACCCCAGCATTTT
>.|TRBJ1-2|14|.|TRBV28
CASSLSSGYYGYTF
TGTGCCAGCAGTTTATCGTCGGGTTACTATGGCTACACCTTC
>.|TRBJ2-1|13|TRBD2|TRBV5-4
CASSFVGGDIEFF
TGTGCCAGCAGCTTTGTCGGGGGGGATATTGAGTTCTTC
>.|TRBJ1-1|16|TRBD1|TRBV6-2/TRBV6-3
CASSSTGTAVNTEAFF
TGTGCCAGCAGTTCTACCGGGACAGCAGTGAACACTGAAGCTTTCTTT
>few|TRBJ1-5|13|TRBD1|TRBV7-8
CASSLDRDQPQHF
TGTGCCAGCAGCTTGGACAGGGACCAGCCCCAGCATTTT
>.|TRBJ1-2|16|TRBD1|TRBV7-9
CASSLELRQGAYGYTF
TGTGCCAGCAGCTTAGAACTTCGCCAGGGGGCCTATGGCTACACCTTC
>.|TRBJ2-6|15|.|TRBV28
CASSLLFAGANVLTF
TGTGCCAGCAGTCTCCTCTTCGCGGGGGCCAACGTCCTGACTTTC
>.|TRBJ2-4|15|.|TRBV5-4
CASSLVRDGKNIQYF
TGTGCCAGCAGCTTGGTCAGGGATGGCAAAAACATTCAGTACTTC
>.|TRBJ1-3|17|TRBD1|TRBV28
CASRTGTGSGSGNTIYF
TGTGCCAGCAGAACAGGGACAGGGTCGGGCTCTGGAAACACCATATATTTT
>.|TRBJ1-2|12|.|TRBV28
CASSLGAYGYTF
TGTGCCAGCAGTTTGGGGGCCTATGGCTACACCTTC
>.|TRBJ2-3|14|.|TRBV3-1/TRBV3-2
CASSQILGGDTQYF
TGTGCCAGCAGCCAAATACTAGGAGGGGATACGCAGTATTTT
>.|TRBJ1-1|14|TRBD1|TRBV5-1
CASSWDRMNTEAFF
TGCGCCAGCAGCTGGGACAGGATGAACACTGAAGCTTTCTTT
>.|TRBJ2-1|19|.|TRBV4-3
CASSPVSPATTPSYNEQFF
TGCGCCAGCAGCCCCGTCTCCCCGGCCACTACCCCCTCCTACAATGAGCAGTTCTTC
>.|TRBJ2-7|9|.|TRBV5-1
CASENEQYF
TGCGCCAGCGAGAACGAGCAGTACTTC
>few|TRBJ1-5|14|.|TRBV6-5
CASSLEARGRPQHF
TGTGCCAGCAGTCTCGAGGCACGGGGTAGGCCCCAGCATTTT
>.|TRBJ2-7|15|TRBD2|TRBV28
CASSLFTGGSDEQYF
TGTGCCAGCAGTTTATTTACGGGAGGTTCGGACGAGCAGTACTTC
>.|TRBJ1-5|16|TRBD1|TRBV18
CASSGTGERSNQPQHF
TGTGCCAGCTCGGGGACAGGGGAACGTAGCAATCAGCCCCAGCATTTT
>.|TRBJ2-5|13|.|TRBV29-1
CSEGAGVYETQYF
TGCAGCGAGGGGGCGGGGGTGTATGAGACCCAGTACTTC
>.|TRBJ2-1|15|TRBD2|TRBV19
CASSIERTSGGDQFF
TGTGCCAGTAGTATAGAGCGGACTAGCGGGGGGGATCAGTTCTTC
>.|TRBJ1-1|14|.|TRBV30
CAWSLRGGETEAFF
TGTGCCTGGAGTCTGCGAGGCGGGGAAACTGAAGCTTTCTTT
>.|TRBJ1-4|14|TRBD1|TRBV28
CASRSQGGVEKLFF
TGTGCCAGCAGGTCCCAGGGGGGTGTAGAAAAACTGTTTTTT
>.|TRBJ1-2|14|TRBD1|TRBV27
CASGEETGGYGYTF
TGTGCCAGCGGAGAAGAGACAGGGGGCTATGGCTACACCTTC
>.|TRBJ1-1|14|TRBD1|TRBV7-3
CASSSGTGGTEAFF
TGTGCCAGCTCCTCTGGGACAGGGGGCACTGAAGCTTTCTTT
>.|TRBJ2-3|15|TRBD2|TRBV19
CASSATSGRTDTQYF
TGTGCCAGTAGTGCGACTAGCGGGAGAACAGATACGCAGTATTTT
>few|TRBJ2-7|12|.|TRBV12-3/TRBV12-4
CASSGQTYEQYF
TGTGCCAGCAGTGGACAGACCTACGAGCAGTACTTC
>once|TRBJ2-3|16|TRBD2|TRBV10-3
CATRLAGGLSTDTQYF
TGTGCCACGCGACTAGCGGGGGGGCTGAGCACAGATACGCAGTATTTT
>.|TRBJ2-1|13|.|TRBV6-2/TRBV6-3
CASSPSGSHEQFF
TGTGCCAGCAGTCCGTCAGGGTCGCATGAGCAGTTCTTC
>.|TRBJ1-5|12|.|TRBV12-3/TRBV12-4
CASSFRNQPQHF
TGTGCCAGCAGTTTCAGAAATCAGCCCCAGCATTTT
>.|TRBJ1-3|16|TRBD1|TRBV15
CATSRDRGLGGNTIYF
TGTGCCACCAGCAGAGACAGGGGGCTGGGTGGAAACACCATATATTTT
>.|TRBJ1-1|14|.|TRBV7-6
CASSLGGGNTEAFF
TGTGCCAGCAGCTTGGGGGGAGGGAACACTGAAGCTTTCTTT
>once|TRBJ2-7|15|.|TRBV11-1
CASTSTGTDSYEQYF
TGTGCCAGCACCAGTACGGGGACTGACTCCTACGAGCAGTACTTC
>.|TRBJ1-1|14|TRBD1|TRBV19
CASSITGGTTEAFF
TGTGCCAGTAGTATCACAGGGGGGACCACTGAAGCTTTCTTT
>.|TRBJ2-4|17|TRBD1|TRBV3-1/TRBV3-2
CASSLGPGTGGQNIQYF
TGTGCCAGCAGCCTCGGCCCCGGGACAGGGGGTCAAAACATTCAGTACTTC
>.|TRBJ2-5|11|.|TRBV27
CASIPQETQYF
TGTGCCAGCATCCCTCAGGAGACCCAGTACTTC
>.|TRBJ2-5|14|.|TRBV7-9
CASSPASVQETQYF
TGTGCCAGCAGCCCGGCTAGCGTACAAGAGACCCAGTACTTC
>.|TRBJ1-5|15|.|TRBV27
CASSLTGGENQPQHF
TGTGCCAGCAGTTTAACGGGAGGGGAGAATCAGCCCCAGCATTTT